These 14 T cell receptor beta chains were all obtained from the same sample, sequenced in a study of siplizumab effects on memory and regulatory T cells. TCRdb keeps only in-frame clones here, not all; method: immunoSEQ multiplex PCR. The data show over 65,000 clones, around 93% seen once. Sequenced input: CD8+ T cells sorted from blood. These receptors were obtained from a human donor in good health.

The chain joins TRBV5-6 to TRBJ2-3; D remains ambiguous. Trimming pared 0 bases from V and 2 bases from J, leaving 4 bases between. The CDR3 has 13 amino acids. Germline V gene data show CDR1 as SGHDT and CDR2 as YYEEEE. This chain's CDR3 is CASSLGDTDTQYF. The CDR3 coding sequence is TGTGCCAGCAGCTTGGGAGACACAGATACGCAGTATTTT.

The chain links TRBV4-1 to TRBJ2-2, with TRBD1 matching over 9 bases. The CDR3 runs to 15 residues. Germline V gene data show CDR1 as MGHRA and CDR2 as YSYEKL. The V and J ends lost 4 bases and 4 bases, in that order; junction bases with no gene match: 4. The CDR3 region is CASSLQGAGTGELFF. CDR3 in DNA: TGCGCCAGCAGCCTACAGGGGGCAGGCACCGGGGAGCTGTTTTTT.

This CDR3 is CASRGQGNQPQHF. In nucleotides, the CDR3 is TGTGCCAGCAGGGGACAGGGGAATCAGCCCCAGCATTTT. The chain links TRBV25-1 to TRBJ1-5; TRBD1 agrees at 10 bases. Unmatched junction bases numbered 0, after V lost 6 bases and J lost 4 bases. The CDR3 totals 13 residues. Germline V gene lookup returns CDR1 MGHDK and CDR2 SYGVNS.

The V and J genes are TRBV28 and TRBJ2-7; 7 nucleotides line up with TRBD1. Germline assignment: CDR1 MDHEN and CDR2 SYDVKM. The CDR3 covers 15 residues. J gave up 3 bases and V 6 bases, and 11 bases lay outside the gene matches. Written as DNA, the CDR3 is TGTGCCAGCAGGGACCGGGACAGCGGATTCTACGAGCAGTACTTC. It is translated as CASRDRDSGFYEQYF.

The CDR3 sequence is CASSLAGGNSPLHF. CDR3 DNA: TGTGCCAGCAGTTTGGCAGGGGGGAATTCACCCCTCCACTTT. The rearrangement joins TRBV27 to TRBJ1-6, with 7 bases fitting TRBD1. CDR3 length equals 14 residues. Germline-derived CDR1 and CDR2 are MNHEY and SMNVEV (reference sequence). The junction had 3 bases not matched to a gene; V was cut back by 3 bases and J by 7 bases.

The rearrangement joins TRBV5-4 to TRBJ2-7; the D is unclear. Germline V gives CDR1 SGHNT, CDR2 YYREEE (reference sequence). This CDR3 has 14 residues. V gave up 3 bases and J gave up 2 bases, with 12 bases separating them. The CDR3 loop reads CASSSGLGTYEQYF. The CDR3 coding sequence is TGTGCCAGCAGCTCGGGCCTCGGTACCTACGAGCAGTACTTC.

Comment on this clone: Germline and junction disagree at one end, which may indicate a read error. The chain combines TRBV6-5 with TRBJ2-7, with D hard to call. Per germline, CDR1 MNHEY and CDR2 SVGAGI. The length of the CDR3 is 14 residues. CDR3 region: CASSYDGVAYGQYF. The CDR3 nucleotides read TGTGCCAGCAGTTACGATGGGGTGGCCTACGGGCAGTACTTC.

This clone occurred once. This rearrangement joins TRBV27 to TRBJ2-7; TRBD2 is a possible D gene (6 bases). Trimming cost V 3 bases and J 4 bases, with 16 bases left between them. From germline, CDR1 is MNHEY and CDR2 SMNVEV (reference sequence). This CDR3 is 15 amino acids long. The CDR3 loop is CASSLGRTGRYEQYF. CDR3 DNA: TGTGCCAGCAGTTTGGGGAGGACGGGCAGATACGAGCAGTACTTC.

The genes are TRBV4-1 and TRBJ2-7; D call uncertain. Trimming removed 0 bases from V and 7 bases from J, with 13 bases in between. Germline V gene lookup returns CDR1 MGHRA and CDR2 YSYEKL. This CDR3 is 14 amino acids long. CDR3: CASSQEEGPEEQYF. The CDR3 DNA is TGCGCCAGCAGCCAAGAGGAAGGTCCTGAGGAGCAGTACTTC.

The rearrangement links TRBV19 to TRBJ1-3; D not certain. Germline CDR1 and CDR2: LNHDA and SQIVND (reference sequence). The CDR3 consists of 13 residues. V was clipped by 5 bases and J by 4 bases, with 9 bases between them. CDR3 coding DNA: TGTGCCAGTAGTTTTGGAGTCGGAAACACCATATATTTT. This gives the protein CASSFGVGNTIYF.

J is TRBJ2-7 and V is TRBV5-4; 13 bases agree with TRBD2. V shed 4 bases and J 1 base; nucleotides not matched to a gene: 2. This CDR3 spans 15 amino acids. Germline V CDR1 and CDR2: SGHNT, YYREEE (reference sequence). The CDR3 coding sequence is TGTGCCAGCAGCCCGGGACTAGCGGGGTCCTACGAGCAGTACTTC. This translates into CASSPGLAGSYEQYF.

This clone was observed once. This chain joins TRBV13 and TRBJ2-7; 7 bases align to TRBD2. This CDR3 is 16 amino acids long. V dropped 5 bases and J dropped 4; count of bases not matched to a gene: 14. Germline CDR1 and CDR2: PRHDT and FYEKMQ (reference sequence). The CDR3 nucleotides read TGTGCCAGCAGCGCCGCGATTCGGACGGGAGGATACGAGCAGTACTTC. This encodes CASSAAIRTGGYEQYF.

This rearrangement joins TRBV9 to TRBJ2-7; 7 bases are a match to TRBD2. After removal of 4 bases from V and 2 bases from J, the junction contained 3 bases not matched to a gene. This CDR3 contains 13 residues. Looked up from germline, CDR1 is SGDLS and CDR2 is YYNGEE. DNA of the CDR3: TGTGCCAGCAGCCTGGGGGGGACCTACGAGCAGTACTTC. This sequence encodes CASSLGGTYEQYF.

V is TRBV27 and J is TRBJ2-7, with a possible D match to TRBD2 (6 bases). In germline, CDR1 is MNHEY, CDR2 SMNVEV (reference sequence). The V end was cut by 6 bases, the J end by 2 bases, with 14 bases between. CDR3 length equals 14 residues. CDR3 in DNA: TGTGCCAGCAGACCCGATTCTAGCGCCTACGAGCAGTACTTC. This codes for CASRPDSSAYEQYF.